These 26 T cell receptor beta chains were all obtained from the same sample, sequenced in a study of Tregs in tolerant kidney transplant recipients (dated by TCRdb to between 2017 and 2020). Libraries came from the immunoSEQ multiplex PCR assay. TCRdb limited this immuneACCESS table to in-frame rearrangements with V and J called. A share of clones is missing; checked studies link under half to unresolved V genes, and the rest is unexplained. Present in this sample are tens of thousands of clones, around 82% of which were seen just once. The ten top clones hold roughly 5% of the sample. The source material was CD4+ T cells from blood. The receptors stem from a human donor in good health.

This clone showed up just once. The rearrangement uses TRBV5-6 and TRBJ1-3, with a tentative D call TRBD1 (5 bases). The CDR3 contains 16 residues. V shed 0 bases and J shed 1 base, with 11 bases lying between them. CDR1 is SGHDT and CDR2 is YYEEEE in the germline V gene. CDR3 DNA: TGTGCCAGCAGCTTGGACGGGGGTCGGTCTGGAAACACCATATATTTT. Its translation: CASSLDGGRSGNTIYF.

V is TRBV7-3 and J is TRBJ1-3; tentatively, D is TRBD1 (6 bases). The germline V gene has CDR1 SGHTA and CDR2 FQGTGA. The CDR3 has 15 amino acids. V shed 5 bases and J shed 0 bases, with 11 bases lying between them. CDR3 coding DNA: TGTGCCAGCAGCCCCACAGGGAGCTCTGGAAACACCATATATTTT. Protein: CASSPTGSSGNTIYF.

This clone was observed once. This chain joins TRBV6-6 and TRBJ2-7, with D possibly being TRBD1 (6 bases). Germline assignment: CDR1 MNHNY and CDR2 SVGAGI (reference sequence). The CDR3 is 12 amino acids. The ends were cut back, 2 bases at V and 7 bases at J, with 9 bases in the middle. The CDR3 DNA reads TGTGCCAGCAGTTACCACAGGGATGAGCAGTACTTC. Translated: CASSYHRDEQYF.

This chain connects TRBV4-1 to TRBJ2-4; D ambiguous. This CDR3 is built from 13 residues. Germline assignment: CDR1 MGHRA and CDR2 YSYEKL. Trimming shortened V by 5 bases and J by 5 bases, and 10 bases separated the two germline ends. The CDR3 sequence is CASSSQTQNIQYF. The CDR3 DNA sequence: TGCGCCAGCAGCTCCCAGACGCAAAACATTCAGTACTTC.

The V and J genes are TRBV7-2 and TRBJ2-3; tentatively, D is TRBD1 or TRBD2 (7 bases each). CDR1 and CDR2 from the germline V gene are SGHTA and FQGNSA. The CDR3 covers 18 residues. Trimming took off 3 bases at V and 3 bases at J, with 22 bases between the two ends. The CDR3: CASSFANGGGGWTDTQYF. CDR3 nucleotides: TGTGCCAGCAGCTTCGCCAACGGGGGAGGGGGCTGGACAGATACGCAGTATTTT.

The chain couples TRBV30 to TRBJ1-2; possibly TRBD1 for D (5 bases). Germline V gene data show CDR1 as GTSNPN and CDR2 as SVGIG (reference sequence). This CDR3 spans 13 amino acids. Trimming stripped 2 bases from V and 8 bases from J, with 15 bases between. Here the CDR3 DNA reads TGTGCCTGGAGTCGAGCGGGGCCAAAGGGCTACACCTTC. As protein: CAWSRAGPKGYTF.

The chain employs TRBV4-1 and TRBJ2-1; 7 bases fit TRBD2. The V segment lost 4 bases and the J segment 8 bases; nucleotides outside the gene matches: 14. The germline V gene encodes CDR1 MGHRA and CDR2 YSYEKL. The CDR3 extends over 16 amino acids. CDR3 amino acids: CASSRRSGTLSDEQFF. Written as DNA, the CDR3 is TGCGCCAGCAGCCGTCGAAGCGGGACGTTAAGTGATGAGCAGTTCTTC.

The chain recombines TRBV7-2 with TRBJ2-3; D not certain. Germline V lookup: CDR1 SGHTA, CDR2 FQGNSA. Trimming stripped 3 bases from V and 6 bases from J, with 7 bases between. CDR3 size: 12 residues. As DNA, the CDR3 is TGTGCCAGCAGCTTCGTAGAGGATACGCAGTATTTT. Amino acids: CASSFVEDTQYF. Using reference TRBV7-2 and TRBJ2-3 for the parts outside the CDR3, the full variable domain is GAGVSQSPSNKVTEKGKDVELRCDPISGHTALYWYRQSLGQGLEFLIYFQGNSAPDKSGLPSDRFSAERTGGSVSTLTIQRTQQEDSAVYLCASSFVEDTQYFGPGTRLTVL.

This chain links TRBV5-6 with TRBJ2-5, with 7 bases lining up with TRBD2. Germline CDR1 is SGHDT and CDR2 is YYEEEE. With 4 bases clipped from V and 2 bases from J, the junction kept 5 bases outside the gene matches. The CDR3 is 14 amino acids. This CDR3 is CASSNWGGQETQYF. The DNA for the CDR3 is TGTGCCAGCAGCAATTGGGGGGGTCAAGAGACCCAGTACTTC.

The chain joins TRBV5-1 to TRBJ1-2, with a possible D match to TRBD1 (6 bases). The V and J ends lost 1 base and 0 bases respectively, with 13 bases between them. Germline assignment: CDR1 SGHRS and CDR2 YFSETQ. This CDR3 comprises 16 residues. CDR3 nucleotide sequence: TGCGCCAGCAGCTTGACCCCCGGGACACCTAACTATGGCTACACCTTC. This codes for CASSLTPGTPNYGYTF.

The rearrangement links TRBV9 to TRBJ2-2; D gene uncertain. Germline V gene sequence: CDR1 SGDLS, CDR2 YYNGEE. The V and J ends lost 3 bases and 1 base respectively, with 7 bases between them. The CDR3 loop spans 14 amino acids. CDR3 nucleotides: TGTGCCAGCAGCGCCCCACAGAACACCGGGGAGCTGTTTTTT. Translating it yields CASSAPQNTGELFF.

The chain employs TRBV4-1 and TRBJ1-1, with TRBD1 as a possible D gene (6 bases). V was trimmed by 0 bases and J by 1 base, leaving 21 bases between them. This CDR3 comprises 19 residues. Germline V lookup: CDR1 MGHRA, CDR2 YSYEKL. CDR3 DNA: TGCGCCAGCAGCCAAGACCTGAAAATGGATGGGGGGGCGAACACTGAAGCTTTCTTT. Protein product: CASSQDLKMDGGANTEAFF.

The chain carries TRBV18 and TRBJ2-3; D gene uncertain. From germline, CDR1 is KGHSH and CDR2 LQKENI. The CDR3 is 15 amino acids. Trimming stripped 3 bases from V and 2 bases from J, with 12 bases between. The CDR3 sequence: CASSPPVAYTDTQYF. The CDR3 coding sequence is TGTGCCAGCTCACCGCCTGTGGCCTACACAGATACGCAGTATTTT.

This clone showed up just a few times. This chain links TRBV5-4 with TRBJ1-3; D is uncertain. Germline CDR1 is SGHNT and CDR2 is YYREEE (reference sequence). CDR3 size: 16 residues. The germline V and J ends were trimmed by 0 bases and 0 bases, with 10 bases remaining between them. DNA of the CDR3: TGTGCCAGCAGCTTGGCGGGTTCCATCTCTGGAAACACCATATATTTT. It encodes CASSLAGSISGNTIYF.

J is TRBJ1-6 and V is TRBV19; TRBD1 aligns across 8 bases. This CDR3 is built from 14 residues. The V segment lost 5 bases and the J segment 6 bases; nucleotides outside the gene matches: 3. Germline-derived CDR1 and CDR2 are LNHDA and SQIVND (reference sequence). The CDR3 sequence is CASSRGQVNSPLHF. CDR3 DNA sequence: TGTGCCAGTAGTCGGGGACAGGTTAATTCACCCCTCCACTTT.

Here the CDR3 reads CASSYLAGYEQYF. For the CDR3, the DNA is TGTGCCAGCAGTTACCTTGCGGGCTACGAGCAGTACTTC. The chain links TRBV6-5 to TRBJ2-7, with a tentative D call TRBD2 (5 bases). The CDR3 contains 13 residues. V was trimmed by 2 bases and J by 3 bases, leaving 8 bases between them. Germline CDR1 MNHEY, CDR2 SVGAGI.

The CDR3 protein is CSVRDGLNQPQHF. In nucleotides, the CDR3 is TGCAGCGTTCGGGACGGGCTCAATCAGCCCCAGCATTTT. The J gene is TRBJ1-5, the V gene TRBV29-1; weak D call: TRBD1 (5 bases). V dropped 5 bases and J dropped 3 bases, with 11 bases sitting between them. The germline V gene encodes CDR1 SQVTM and CDR2 ANQGSEA. CDR3 length equals 13 residues.

The chain joins TRBV19 to TRBJ1-5; perhaps TRBD1 as D (5 bases). CDR1 LNHDA and CDR2 SQIVND come from the germline V gene (reference sequence). There are 17 residues in the CDR3. Trimming pared 5 bases from V and 5 bases from J, leaving 22 bases between. CDR3 loop: CASSAMGRVGPDQPQHF. The CDR3, as DNA: TGTGCCAGTAGTGCGATGGGACGCGTAGGCCCCGATCAGCCCCAGCATTTT.

The genes are TRBV4-1 and TRBJ2-1; TRBD1 agrees at 10 bases. V shed 1 base, J shed 7 bases, and the junction held 10 bases outside the gene matches. The germline V gene encodes CDR1 MGHRA and CDR2 YSYEKL. This CDR3 has 17 amino acids. DNA of the CDR3: TGCGCCAGCAGCCAAGTGGTGCGGGGACAGGGGTTTAATGAGCAGTTCTTC. Translating it yields CASSQVVRGQGFNEQFF.

The chain uses TRBV5-4 and TRBJ1-1, with TRBD1 matching 8 bases. The CDR3 contains 15 residues. Germline lookup yields CDR1 SGHNT and CDR2 YYREEE (reference sequence). J lost 5 bases, V lost 1 base, and 7 bases had no gene match. CDR3: CASSLTGTGHTEAFF. The CDR3 bases are TGTGCCAGCAGCTTGACCGGGACAGGACATACTGAAGCTTTCTTT.

V and J are TRBV7-2 and TRBJ1-2; maybe TRBD1 (5 bases). The V gene's germline CDR1 is SGHTA and CDR2 FQGNSA. The CDR3 is made up of 14 amino acids. The germline V and J ends were trimmed by 2 bases and 5 bases, with 12 bases remaining between them. This CDR3 is CASSLFAGNYGYTF. CDR3 DNA: TGTGCCAGCAGCTTATTTGCAGGGAATTATGGCTACACCTTC.

This chain uses TRBV11-3 with TRBJ2-7; no definite D call. The CDR3 consists of 12 residues. Per germline, CDR1 SGHNT and CDR2 YENEEA. V was shortened by 3 bases and J by 6 bases, with 9 bases between the two germline ends. The CDR3: CASSFERSEQYF. The CDR3, as DNA: TGTGCCAGCAGCTTTGAGCGTAGCGAGCAGTACTTC.

The rearrangement joins TRBV19 to TRBJ2-3; 11 bases line up with TRBD2. Germline V gives CDR1 LNHDA, CDR2 SQIVND (reference sequence). V gave up 8 bases and J gave up 7 bases; unmatched junction bases: 5. The length of the CDR3 is 13 residues. CDR3 in amino acids: CASDSGGANTQYF. The CDR3 bases are TGTGCCAGTGATAGCGGGGGGGCGAATACGCAGTATTTT.

J is TRBJ2-5 and V is TRBV7-9, with D maybe TRBD2 (6 bases). Deletions cut 1 base from V and 5 bases from J, with 11 bases between. The CDR3 extends over 14 amino acids. CDR1 is SEHNR, CDR2 FQNEAQ, per germline (reference sequence). The CDR3 reads CASSLDFRGETQYF. The CDR3 nucleotides read TGTGCCAGCAGCTTAGATTTCCGGGGGGAGACCCAGTACTTC.

The chain combines TRBV4-1 with TRBJ2-1, with 8 bases fitting TRBD2. The CDR3 length is 16 residues. The germline gives CDR1 MGHRA, CDR2 YSYEKL. J gave up 9 bases and V 4 bases, and 14 bases lay outside the gene matches. DNA for the CDR3: TGCGCCAGCAGCCCTCAGCGGGAGATAGAAATAGCTGAGCAGTTCTTC. This codes for CASSPQREIEIAEQFF.

The chain carries TRBV13 and TRBJ1-2; TRBD1 is a possible D gene (6 bases). The germline V gene encodes CDR1 PRHDT and CDR2 FYEKMQ (reference sequence). The CDR3 totals 13 residues. The V and J ends lost 7 bases and 8 bases respectively, with 17 bases between them. The chain's CDR3 is CASTLAEGGGYTF. The CDR3 DNA is TGTGCCAGCACCCTGGCTGAGGGGGGCGGCTACACCTTC.